Below, 10 T cell receptor beta chains from the same sample are listed, as sequenced in a study of molecular identifiers for immune sequencing clone quantification. TCRdb called the PCR reads again in MiXCR, with one record for every CDR3 protein. The profile shows about 630,000 distinct CDR3 sequences, 25% of them singletons. Sequenced: naive CD8+ T cells from blood, with Jurkat cell RNA spiked in. Subset defined: FACS-sorted CD8+CD4-CCR7+CD45RA+ naive T cells. Source of these receptors: a human donor in good health. Some libraries in this study had Jurkat cell RNA spiked in.

This chain uses TRBV5-1 with TRBJ2-1, with 11 bases aligning to TRBD2. Per germline, CDR1 SGHRS and CDR2 YFSETQ. The ends lost 0 bases at V and 4 bases at J; junction bases unmatched: 3. The CDR3 contains 16 residues. The CDR3 DNA is TGCGCCAGCAGCTTGGGGCGACTAGCGGGGTACAATGAGCAGTTCTTC. Encoded protein: CASSLGRLAGYNEQFF. Complete variable domain (other parts from reference TRBV5-1 and TRBJ2-1): KAGVTQTPRYLIKTRGQQVTLSCSPISGHRSVSWYQQTPGQGLQFLFEYFSETQRNKGNFPGRFSGRQFSNSRSEMNVSTLELGDSALYLCASSLGRLAGYNEQFFGPGTRLTVL.

For this clonotype: This may come from a read error, since a much larger clone is one base off. This sequence joins TRBV7-9 and TRBJ2-3, with a weak D call TRBD2 (5 bases). Per the germline V gene, CDR1 is SEHNR and CDR2 is FQNEAQ (reference sequence). Trimming shortened V by 6 bases and J by 4 bases, and 11 bases separated the two germline ends. This CDR3 has 13 residues. The CDR3 sequence is CASRDGLPDTQYF. For the CDR3, the DNA is TGTGCCAGCAGGGACGGACTCCCAGATACGCAGTATTTT.

To note about this clonotype: Being one base from a much bigger clone, this may be a read error. The rearrangement links TRBV18 to TRBJ2-5, with D unresolved. The CDR3 totals 14 residues. The germline V gene encodes CDR1 KGHSH and CDR2 LQKENI. CDR3 sequence (DNA): TGTGCCAGCTCACCAAGTGGCAGCCAAGAGATCCAGTACTTC. Amino acid sequence: CASSPSGSQEIQYF.

The genes are TRBV2 and TRBJ2-7; 7 nucleotides align to TRBD2. Germline CDR1 reads SNHLY; CDR2 reads FYNNEI. The CDR3 covers 14 residues. J lost 3 bases, V lost 3 bases, and 5 bases had no gene match. The CDR3 region is CASSDLGEGYEQYF. CDR3 sequence (DNA): TGTGCCAGCAGTGATTTGGGGGAGGGCTACGAGCAGTACTTC.

There are many counts of this clonotype. The chain is built from TRBV4-3 and TRBJ2-1; D possibly uses TRBD1 or TRBD2 (6 bases each). Germline CDR1 and CDR2: LGHNA and YSLEER. The CDR3 extends over 13 amino acids. The V end lost 0 bases, the J end lost 15 bases, and 15 bases lay between the germline ends. The DNA for the CDR3 is TGCGCCAGCAGCCAAGATGCGCCGGGGGCCCGGTTCTTC. Translation gives CASSQDAPGARFF.

This clonotype showed up just a few times. The rearrangement uses TRBV15 and TRBJ2-5; D might be TRBD1 (6 bases). Germline CDR1 reads LNHNV; CDR2 reads YYDKDF (reference sequence). V dropped 1 base and J dropped 2 bases, with 8 bases sitting between them. The CDR3 runs to 14 residues. As DNA, the CDR3 is TGTGCCACCAGCAGAGTTGGACAGCAAGAGACCCAGTACTTC. Translation gives CATSRVGQQETQYF.

This clonotype appeared a few times. CDR3: CASSDPARANTEAFF. The CDR3 nucleotides read TGTGCCAGCAGTGACCCCGCCCGGGCGAACACTGAAGCTTTCTTT. The V gene is TRBV25-1, the J gene TRBJ1-1; D gene ambiguous. This CDR3 is 15 amino acids long. Germline-derived CDR1 and CDR2 are MGHDK and SYGVNS. V was shortened by 3 bases and J by 1 base, with 12 bases between the two germline ends.

This clonotype was counted at least ten times. The chain carries TRBV20-1 and TRBJ1-1, with TRBD1 as a possible D gene (5 bases). This CDR3 comprises 11 residues. Looked up from germline, CDR1 is DFQATT and CDR2 is SNEGSKA (reference sequence). The ends were cut back, 7 bases at V and 6 bases at J, with 12 bases in the middle. DNA for the CDR3: TGCAGTGGGCAGGGTAACGCTGAAGCTTTCTTT. Translating gives CSGQGNAEAFF.

This clonotype has just a few counts. The chain is built from TRBV27 and TRBJ2-1, with D possibly TRBD2 on 5 matching bases. This CDR3 comprises 16 residues. Trimming cost V 1 base and J 3 bases, with 13 bases left between them. The germline V gene encodes CDR1 MNHEY and CDR2 SMNVEV (reference sequence). CDR3 in amino acids: CASSLLTPGLYNEQFF. The CDR3 bases are TGTGCCAGCAGTTTATTGACGCCCGGACTCTACAATGAGCAGTTCTTC.

This clonotype occurred a few times. The chain links TRBV3-1 to TRBJ2-7; D uncertain. V shed 1 base and J shed 0 bases, with 10 bases lying between them. Germline CDR1 reads LGHDT; CDR2 reads YNNKEL (reference sequence). The CDR3 totals 15 residues. The DNA of the CDR3 is TGTGCCAGCAGCCAAGGTACATACGACTCCTACGAGCAGTACTTC. Its protein product is CASSQGTYDSYEQYF.